This TCR beta chain appears in the sequencing data of a study of T cell responses to AZD1222 COVID-19 vaccine (dated by TCRdb to the early 2020s). Some background on the complete study: Because spike-specific TCR depth and breadth did not differ between the two schedules, AZD1222 recipients who got a second dose at roughly 4 weeks were pooled with those who got a second dose at roughly 12 weeks. TCR sequencing was performed for more than 230 trial participants, of whom 207 were given two doses of AZD1222 and some 26 were given two doses of MenACWY control vaccine. Trial participants were enrolled by age into 18-55, 56-69 and 70-plus year subgroups, with roughly 150, 30 and 60 TCR-sequenced participants respectively. General conclusions and limits of the study: Most participants were white British and females outnumbered males, and the authors suggested that clonal diversity may have been underestimated. Because no day 14 peak-response samples were available, repertoires were characterized only after the peak T cell response. Spike-specific TCR breadth and depth rose significantly after two AZD1222 doses compared with day 0 and with MenACWY recipients. Reportedly, close to half of the unique spike-specific TCRs recognized epitopes lying outside the regions that are mutated in the B.1.351 and B.1.1.7 variants. The whole spike protein was spanned by vaccine-associated CD4 TCRs, and dominant responses were seen in regions 160-218 and 743-854. Conclusions about previously exposed vaccinees are limited, since just 6 or 7 AZD1222 recipients were seropositive for SARS-CoV-2 at baseline. In the small 56-69-year group, the increase in depth fell short of significance, most likely because of low power.

The time point label, as the study defines it: baseline before first vaccination. The vaccinee samples were drawn from two UK trials, COV001 and COV002, one of which was a single-blind randomized controlled phase 2/3 trial testing AZD1222 (ChAdOx1 nCoV-19) in healthy adults. For TCRbeta chain sequencing, PBMC samples were collected from trial participants at day 0 and at day 28 after the second dose. The CDR3 regions of human TCRbeta chains were analyzed by immunosequencing. The published analysis was carried out like this. TCRs in the repertoires were compared against a reference library of SARS-CoV-2-specific TCRs that had been generated with the MIRA antigen-specificity platform. Breadth was defined as the fraction of unique TCRs that were SARS-CoV-2-associated, and depth was defined as the fraction of total T cells that were SARS-CoV-2-associated. Using the MIRA data, every spike-specific TCR was mapped to the spike region that the TCR reacted to and assigned to either a CD4 or a CD8 class. Log10-transformed breadth and depth values were compared by one-way ANOVA with Sidak's multiple comparisons tests. In TCRdb, the immuneACCESS table is reduced to in-frame sequences with V and J assigned. These tables do not hold every clone; where another copy was compared, an unresolved V gene accounts for under half, and the others remain unexplained. The D gene and trimming were derived from the DNA, and the V and J assignments and clone size from that table. For this sample there are 100,000 to 150,000 clones; around 84% appear just once. Of the sample, less than 15% falls within the top ten clones.

As to this clone: There is no known antigen for this receptor. No much larger clonotype is one base removed from it; base qualities were not supplied.

Spanning cysteine to phenylalanine, the CDR3 consists of 12 amino acids. Just the 36-base CDR3 DNA is kept, in frame starting at base 1. CDR1 and CDR2 (SGHTA, FQGNSA) derive from the germline V gene. V is cut by 3 bases and J by 7 bases, and the space between the germline ends is 10 bases. Here the sequenced sample was peripheral blood, taken on day 0 of AZD1222 vaccination. The chain is encoded by TRBV7-2 joined to TRBJ2-7; perhaps TRBD2 is the D gene, with 7 bases matching. This TCR derives from an adult in good health. The nucleotide sequence reads TGTGCCAGCAGCTTCGGGGGGCGTGAGCAGTACTTC. This is translated as CASSFGGREQYF.